The source of this T cell receptor (beta chain) is a study of T cells in Graves' hyperthyroidism and ophthalmopathy. General study results and limits: Blood samples included most of the expanded thyroid clonotypes exceeding 0.001. Ophthalmopathy was identified by the model a median around 6.9 months ahead of onset.

TCR beta CDR3 regions were amplified from RNA transcripts. The HTBI primer set served for first-round RT-PCR of the TCR CDR3. TCRdb recomputed calls from the multiplex PCR reads with MiXCR, one row per CDR3 protein. The table includes some 740,000 distinct CDR3 sequences, around 15% detected once. Stable Graves' hyperthyroidism meant no ophthalmopathy progression within 18 months. Used for diagnoses were clinical symptoms, serum thyroxine and TRAb, thyroid ultrasound and orbital computed tomography. This CDR3 spans 14 amino acids. Germline trimming cut 4 bases from V and 6 bases from J; bases unmatched to any gene: 10. Germline V gives CDR1 SGHRS, CDR2 YFSETQ. On this clonotype itself: Antigen: not known.

Sequencing input: blood. The source is a woman between 18 and 29 years old with Graves' hyperthyroidism. The chain recombines TRBV5-1 with TRBJ2-7; 7 bases agree with TRBD2. The CDR3 DNA reads as TGCGCCAGCAGCCCCTCCCAGCGGGGACTCGAGCAGTACTTC. Its protein product is CASSPSQRGLEQYF.